Listed below are T cell receptor beta chains from one sample, sequenced in a study of CD8+ T cells in alopecia areata. TCRdb's copy holds only in-frame clones and misses some; the assay was immunoSEQ multiplex PCR. Of approximately 180,000 clones listed, approximately 59% were seen once; the top ten hold under 15%. Sequences were derived from CD4+ T cells sorted from blood, sampled at week 0. The source of these receptors is a human donor with alopecia areata. CDR3s include the opening cysteine and the closing phenylalanine or tryptophan.

j_call v_call cdr3_aa
TRBJ1-1 TRBV29-1 CSGRNTEAFF
TRBJ1-2 TRBV5-4 CASSQRGEAYYGYTF
TRBJ1-1 TRBV5-1 CASSQDGENTEAFF
TRBJ2-5 TRBV2 CASSEGASGAQETQYF
TRBJ2-7 TRBV27 CASSPDRDRGYEQYF
TRBJ1-5 TRBV4-2 CASSQDGTANQPQHF
TRBJ1-2 TRBV5-1 CASSLAAQSSGYTF
TRBJ2-3 TRBV29-1 CSDTRGGTQYF
TRBJ1-1 TRBV29-1 CSVENRGSTEAFF
TRBJ2-7 TRBV19 CASSTDRGSEQYF
TRBJ1-2 TRBV30 CAWSVPGAVGYTF
TRBJ2-1 TRBV7-2 CASSSQTGGYGEQFF
TRBJ2-2 TRBV5-1 CASSLVVTNTGELFF
TRBJ1-6 TRBV28 CASTQVNSPLHF
TRBJ2-5 TRBV4-1 CASSQNSRETQYF
TRBJ1-1 TRBV2 CASSVSANTEAFF
TRBJ1-1 TRBV6-5 CASSLRTGTVTEAFF
TRBJ1-1 TRBV11-3 CASSQGPDTEAFF
TRBJ1-5 TRBV2 CASSAGGVSNQPQHF
TRBJ2-7 TRBV7-2 CASSSSSRAYEQYF
TRBJ2-3 TRBV19 CASSMPSLAGAPTDTQYF
TRBJ1-6 TRBV5-1 CASSLTRDRVNSPLHF
TRBJ2-5 TRBV29-1 CSVDSTGLEETQYF
TRBJ1-3 TRBV14 CASSQVRTASGNTIYF
TRBJ1-1 TRBV30 CACATAPNTEAFF
TRBJ2-5 TRBV30 CAWQPGLTGETQYF
TRBJ2-7 TRBV29-1 CSVDRVRRYF
TRBJ1-1 TRBV7-9 CASSPGKWDTEAFF
TRBJ2-3 TRBV9 CASSVGHPTDTQYF
TRBJ1-6 TRBV7-9 CASEGDINSPLHF
TRBJ2-5 TRBV20-1 CSATGETQYF
TRBJ2-3 TRBV4-2 CASSQVGTDTQYF
TRBJ2-4 TRBV29-1 CSVEWVAKNIQYF
TRBJ2-5 TRBV11-2 CASSRGRGLETQYF
TRBJ2-2 TRBV7-2 CASSLRGRTGELFF
TRBJ2-3 TRBV7-2 CASSPGVRNTQYF
TRBJ1-2 TRBV7-2 CASSSPGQGLGGYTF
TRBJ1-1 TRBV30 CAWSVRMNTEAFF
TRBJ2-5 TRBV5-6 CACGRGGETQYF
TRBJ2-1 TRBV29-1 CSAVSQPGQGSYEQFF
TRBJ2-5 TRBV4-1 CASSQVLGAIETQYF
TRBJ2-5 TRBV4-2 CASSQDQGGTQETQYF
- TRBV7-9 CASSLDTYEQYF
TRBJ2-2 TRBV23-1 CASSQTGTGATNTGELFF
TRBJ2-7 TRBV6-5 CASRVGTVNYEQYF
TRBJ1-1 TRBV19 CASRRQGGNTEAFF
TRBJ2-3 TRBV2 CASSEAGVRDTQYF
TRBJ1-1 TRBV18 CASSPRDLRGSNTEAFF
TRBJ1-2 TRBV2 CASSPRVGYTF
TRBJ1-5 TRBV30 CAWSVLPPWGNQPQHF
TRBJ2-3 TRBV4-1 CASSQGQGVTTDTQYF